This TCR beta chain was retrieved from a study of blood T cell repertoires in COVID-19 (dated by TCRdb to 2020 to 2022). As for the study more broadly: Collaborator samples came from the United States, Italy and Spain and covered acute and convalescent phases of COVID-19. The material from the prospective study consisted of cDNA or gDNA derived from T cells, B-cell-depleted T cells, or PBMCs. Subjects who had been exposed to COVID-19, were actively infected with it, or had recovered from it provided the deeply sampled blood TCRbeta repertoires that made up the dataset. A freely available public database, intended as a resource for researchers studying the immune response to SARS-CoV-2, is where the repertoires were released. The samples were drawn from two sources: the first 160 participants of the ongoing ImmuneRACE study, and fewer than 1,500 subjects contributed by 6 global collaborators. A de-identified subject ID, COVID-19 status, age in years and sex were almost always included in the sample metadata. HLA class I and class II types, where available, came from metadata supplied by the sample provider rather than from assay-based typing.

On the study overall, not on this receptor specifically: The amount of clinical and demographic metadata varied by source and participant and was provided uncurated.

One collaborating source in Seattle enrolled patients while the patients were actively infected and followed the patients over time throughout the course of disease. Collaborating institutions collected whole blood in K2EDTA tubes following their own protocols. For TCRbeta analysis, collaborator samples were shipped as frozen whole blood, as isolated PBMCs, or as DNA extracted from either sample type. From a lookup of the germline V gene, CDR1 and CDR2 are ENHRY and SYGVKD. Unmatched junction bases come to 9, with V trimmed by 0 bases and J by 6 bases. Inclusive of the bounding cysteine and phenylalanine, the CDR3 is 17 residues long. CDR3 DNA only is kept here, 51 bases in frame from base 1. The immunoSEQ Assay, a bias-controlled multiplex PCR, was used to amplify TCRbeta CDR3 regions from genomic DNA. Per the original workflow: The number of nucleated cells in each sample was estimated by amplification of reference gene primers within the assay. To quantify the absolute abundance of each unique TCRbeta CDR3 rearrangement, sequence reads were collapsed and filtered. For each sample, productive Simpson clonality was calculated as the square root of Simpson's diversity index over productive rearrangements. TCRdb provides this immuneACCESS table in a form limited to in-frame rearrangements. Some clones are lacking; in checked studies, under half of them reflect an unresolved V gene, and why the rest are absent is not known. Clone size and the V and J calls come from that table; the DNA yielded D and trimming. This sample gives about 210,000 clones in total; around 83% of them show up just once. 5.2% of the sample is taken by the ten largest.

Points on this clone: Its binding antigen is unknown. Within one base of it there is no much larger clone, and no base qualities were kept.

The rearrangement joined TRBV10-3 to TRBJ2-1; TRBD2 fits 9 bases in the junction. Sequencing input: peripheral blood. The source is an older woman with COVID-19, enrolled during active disease. The CDR3 in this case is CAISESKPAGGGNEQFF. The nucleotide sequence reads TGTGCCATCAGTGAGTCGAAACCAGCGGGGGGAGGCAATGAGCAGTTCTTC.